The 23 T cell receptor beta chains given below trace back to one sample, sequenced in a study of shared clonotypes between healthy human individuals. Sequencing was performed with immunoSEQ multiplex PCR; in TCRdb, only in-frame clones are kept and a portion is missing. The sample has fewer than 650,000 clones, 70% to 80% seen once; the top ten hold 10% to 15%. Material for sequencing was PBMCs. These receptors were taken from a woman between 40 and 55 years old in good health. Some clones in this sample may be carry-over from other donors' samples.

This chain connects TRBV10-2 to TRBJ2-7; D might be TRBD2 (5 bases). The CDR3 has 15 amino acids. V lost 4 bases and J 2 bases, leaving 15 bases between the germline ends. Per germline, CDR1 WSHSY and CDR2 SAAADI. The CDR3 region has the DNA TGCGCCAGCAGTGGGCGTTTAGAGCGGACCTACGAGCAGTACTTC. Translation gives CASSGRLERTYEQYF.

The rearrangement links TRBV14 to TRBJ1-1, with 7 bases lining up with TRBD1. CDR3 length: 13 residues. Unmatched junction bases numbered 3, after V lost 4 bases and J lost 4 bases. Germline CDR1 SGHDN, CDR2 FVKESK. As DNA, the CDR3 is TGTGCCAGCAGCCGTGACAGGGTCACTGAAGCTTTCTTT. It specifies CASSRDRVTEAFF. The full variable domain, in which reference TRBV14 and TRBJ1-1 provide the parts outside the CDR3, is EAGVTQFPSHSVIEKGQTVTLRCDPISGHDNLYWYRRVMGKEIKFLLHFVKESKQDESGMPNNRFLAERTGGTYSTLKVQPAELEDSGVYFCASSRDRVTEAFFGQGTRLTVV.

The chain has TRBV2 and TRBJ1-1; D remains unclear. Germline CDR1 reads SNHLY; CDR2 reads FYNNEI. Trimming took 7 bases from V and 6 from J, leaving 9 bases between them. The CDR3 is 11 amino acids. DNA of the CDR3: TGTGCCAGCATATTGGGCGCTGAAGCTTTCTTT. Its translation: CASILGAEAFF.

The genes are TRBV19 and TRBJ2-7, with unresolved D. Germline CDR1 reads LNHDA; CDR2 reads SQIVND (reference sequence). The CDR3 contains 13 residues. V was clipped by 4 bases and J by 4 bases, with 11 bases between them. The DNA for the CDR3 is TGTGCCAGTAGTAATCAGGTTAATTACGAGCAGTACTTC. It is translated as CASSNQVNYEQYF.

This chain joins TRBV7-9 and TRBJ2-7; D is undetermined. CDR1 is SEHNR, CDR2 FQNEAQ, per germline (reference sequence). Trimming cost V 1 base and J 4 bases, with 5 bases left between them. There are 12 residues in the CDR3. Here the CDR3 reads CASSLGWYEQYF. CDR3 DNA sequence: TGTGCCAGCAGCTTAGGCTGGTACGAGCAGTACTTC.

This sequence joins TRBV27 and TRBJ2-7, with TRBD1 identical over 9 bases. Germline CDR1 reads MNHEY; CDR2 reads SMNVEV (reference sequence). J lost 2 bases, V lost 8 bases, and 4 bases had no gene match. This CDR3 has 13 residues. In nucleotides, the CDR3 is TGTGCCAGCGGGACAGGGAGACCCTACGAGCAGTACTTC. It specifies CASGTGRPYEQYF.

This clone was counted between two and nine times. This rearrangement joins TRBV7-6 to TRBJ2-1, with 9 bases identical to TRBD2. CDR1 SGHVS and CDR2 FNYEAQ come from the germline V gene. V lost 0 bases to trimming and J lost 6 bases; unmatched junction nucleotides: 6. CDR3 length equals 16 residues. The CDR3 sequence is CASSLAEVAGVNEQFF. CDR3 sequence (DNA): TGTGCCAGCAGCTTAGCGGAGGTAGCGGGAGTCAATGAGCAGTTCTTC.

Written as DNA, the CDR3 is TGCAGCGTTGAAGATCAGGTGGAGGGGGATGGGGCCAACGTCCTGACTTTC. Translating gives CSVEDQVEGDGANVLTF. The rearrangement joins TRBV29-1 to TRBJ2-6, with D perhaps matching TRBD1 or TRBD2 (6 bases each). Deletions cut 0 bases from V and 3 bases from J, with 15 bases between. The CDR3 has 17 amino acids. CDR1 and CDR2 (germline): SQVTM, ANQGSEA.

The chain carries TRBV10-3 and TRBJ2-5; D is undetermined. Germline V gene lookup returns CDR1 ENHRY and CDR2 SYGVKD. CDR3 length equals 13 residues. Between the trimmed V and J ends, which lost 4 bases and 11 bases, there was a span of 17 bases. The CDR3 protein is CAISVRWFEGQYF. CDR3 nucleotide sequence: TGTGCCATCAGTGTAAGATGGTTTGAAGGGCAGTACTTC.

This clone has just a few counts. Other nucleotide sequences in the sample specify the same CDR3. V usage is TRBV7-2 and J usage is TRBJ2-1; 11 bases fit TRBD2. The V gene's germline CDR1 is SGHTA and CDR2 FQGNSA. CDR3 size: 14 residues. Trimming cost V 2 bases and J 9 bases; bases outside gene matches: 3. CDR3 nucleotide sequence: TGTGCCAGCAGCTTAACTAGCGGGAGTACTGAGCAGTTCTTC. This translates into CASSLTSGSTEQFF.

V usage is TRBV30 and J usage is TRBJ2-2; no reliable D call. Trimming left V 6 bases short and J 6 bases short, with 11 bases between. Germline CDR1 and CDR2: GTSNPN and SVGIG (reference sequence). The CDR3 sequence is 12 residues long. In nucleotides, the CDR3 is TGTGCCTGCAACCTAGGGCCCGGGGAGCTGTTTTTT. This encodes CACNLGPGELFF.

This clone was seen more than once but under ten times. The chain carries TRBV6-5 and TRBJ1-2; unclear D gene. The CDR3 is 12 residues long. V was shortened by 3 bases and J by 7 bases, with 9 bases between the two germline ends. Germline V lookup: CDR1 MNHEY, CDR2 SVGAGI. In DNA, the CDR3 is TGTGCCAGCAGTTATGGAGGGTCTGGCTACACCTTC. Translation: CASSYGGSGYTF.

With regard to this clone: This may be a read error: a much more frequent sequence differs by one nucleotide. The V and J genes are TRBV28 and TRBJ2-7, with 11 bases matching TRBD2. CDR3 length: 14 amino acids. The V and J ends lost 8 bases and 7 bases, in that order; junction bases with no gene match: 10. Germline CDR1 and CDR2: MDHEN and SYDVKM. In nucleotides, the CDR3 is TGTGCCAGCGGAAAGGGACTAGCGGAAGTTGAGCAGTACTTC. Protein product: CASGKGLAEVEQYF.

CDR3 in DNA: TGTGCCTGGAGTCCGCGGGGGGCGCAGGCCGGGGAGCTGTTTTTT. Protein product: CAWSPRGAQAGELFF. The V and J genes are TRBV30 and TRBJ2-2; TRBD2 matches 8 bases. V lost 2 bases, J lost 6 bases, and 8 bases stayed unmatched. Germline CDR1 and CDR2: GTSNPN and SVGIG (reference sequence). This CDR3 contains 15 residues.

The V call is TRBV7-9, the J call TRBJ2-7, with 10 bases matching TRBD2. The CDR3 totals 18 residues. V shed 2 bases and J 1 base; nucleotides not matched to a gene: 11. The germline gives CDR1 SEHNR, CDR2 FQNEAQ (reference sequence). The CDR3 is CASSLPGTSVYSSYEQYF. CDR3 nucleotides: TGTGCCAGCAGCTTACCCGGGACTAGCGTATACAGTTCCTACGAGCAGTACTTC. Full variable domain (outside the CDR3, taken from reference TRBV7-9 and TRBJ2-7): DTGVSQNPRHKITKRGQNVTFRCDPISEHNRLYWYRQTLGQGPEFLTYFQNEAQLEKSRLLSDRFSAERPKGSFSTLEIQRTEQGDSAMYLCASSLPGTSVYSSYEQYFGPGTRLTVT.

This chain links TRBV6-4 with TRBJ2-6; 10 positions match TRBD2. The junction had 2 bases not matched to a gene; V was cut back by 0 bases and J by 0 bases. The V gene's germline CDR1 is MRHNA and CDR2 SNTAGT. The CDR3 extends over 18 amino acids. The CDR3 DNA follows: TGTGCCAGCAGTGACTCAAGGACTAGCGGCTCTGGGGCCAACGTCCTGACTTTC. As protein: CASSDSRTSGSGANVLTF.

V is TRBV7-2 and J is TRBJ2-2; 12 bases match TRBD2. J was trimmed by 7 bases and V by 5 bases; bases with no gene match: 5. The CDR3 is 15 residues long. Per the germline V gene, CDR1 is SGHTA and CDR2 is FQGNSA. The CDR3 is CASSGLAGRSGELFF. Written as DNA, the CDR3 is TGTGCCAGCAGCGGACTAGCGGGACGGAGCGGGGAGCTGTTTTTT.

The CDR3 coding sequence is TGTGCCAGCAGCTTAGTGGGACCCTCGGTTTATGGCTACACCTTC. It encodes CASSLVGPSVYGYTF. This chain connects TRBV5-6 to TRBJ1-2; D perhaps matches TRBD1 (5 bases). With 2 bases removed from V and 5 bases from J, the gap between germline ends came to 16 bases. This CDR3 has 15 residues. Germline CDR1 is SGHDT and CDR2 is YYEEEE.

Points on this clone: The sample holds other DNA sequences that translate to the same CDR3. The V and J genes are TRBV7-9 and TRBJ2-7; D is perhaps TRBD2 (5 bases). This CDR3 contains 16 residues. Between the trimmed V and J ends, which lost 1 base and 1 base, there was a span of 14 bases. Germline-derived CDR1 and CDR2 are SEHNR and FQNEAQ (reference sequence). CDR3: CASSLGPGFESYEQYF. The CDR3 DNA sequence: TGTGCCAGCAGCTTAGGCCCGGGATTCGAATCCTACGAGCAGTACTTC.

As to this clone: The same CDR3 is also encoded by other DNA sequences in this sample. The gene calls are TRBV9 and TRBJ2-7; TRBD2 agrees at 11 bases. CDR3 length equals 15 residues. The germline gives CDR1 SGDLS, CDR2 YYNGEE. V was clipped by 2 bases and J by 0 bases; unmatched bases: 1. The CDR3 is CASSVGTSGSYEQYF. The CDR3 nucleotides are TGTGCCAGCAGCGTGGGGACTAGCGGCTCCTACGAGCAGTACTTC. Full variable domain (missing parts from reference TRBV9 and TRBJ2-7): DSGVTQTPKHLITATGQRVTLRCSPRSGDLSVYWYQQSLDQGLQFLIQYYNGEERAKGNILERFSAQQFPDLHSELNLSSLELGDSALYFCASSVGTSGSYEQYFGPGTRLTVT.

The V call is TRBV7-6, the J call TRBJ1-1; D remains ambiguous. The CDR3 spans 15 residues. Deletions cut 1 base from V and 6 bases from J, with 15 bases between. Germline V CDR1 and CDR2: SGHVS, FNYEAQ. CDR3 sequence: CASSLGVERSSEAFF. CDR3 DNA sequence: TGTGCCAGCAGCTTAGGAGTAGAACGCTCCTCTGAAGCTTTCTTT.

V is TRBV7-3 and J is TRBJ1-1, with D uncertain. The CDR3 is made up of 15 amino acids. V was cut by 2 bases and J by 2 bases, with 12 bases left in between. Germline V gene lookup returns CDR1 SGHTA and CDR2 FQGTGA. As DNA, the CDR3 is TGTGCCAGCAGCTTAGGGCCTCGGGGAAACACTGAAGCTTTCTTT. Translating it yields CASSLGPRGNTEAFF.

In this sample, this clone turned up many times. The chain links TRBV11-2 to TRBJ2-3; no reliable D call. The germline V gene has CDR1 SGHAT and CDR2 FQNNGV. This CDR3 comprises 15 residues. Trimming left V 0 bases short and J 1 base short, with 8 bases between. This CDR3 is CASSLERTRTDTQYF. As DNA, the CDR3 is TGTGCCAGCAGCTTAGAAAGGACCCGCACAGATACGCAGTATTTT.